This T cell receptor beta chain appears in the sequencing data of a study of a mutant IDH1 vaccine in newly diagnosed glioma. Across the study: Vaccinations were initiated 4-6 weeks following radiotherapy alone, or were given together with temozolomide cycles. Among treated patients, around 62% were male and roughly 38% female, and mean age was approximately 40 years.

With regard to this clone: Its specificity is not known.

Germline CDR1 is SGHDT and CDR2 is YYEEEE. V gave up 4 bases and J gave up 5 bases, with 9 bases separating them. CDR3 size: 12 residues. Study-wide results and limits: The vaccine induced immune responses, and these occurred in roughly 95% of patients.

The time point here: week 5, during vaccination. A 20-mer mutant IDH1 peptide at 300 ug was injected subcutaneously with topical imiquimod. TCRdb's table, derived via immunoSEQ multiplex PCR, lists solely in-frame clones and lacks some. The profile covers 60,000 or so clones, with approximately 90% appearing a single time and roughly 4.8% taken by the ten largest. Here the sequenced sample was PBMCs, taken from a glioma patient whose treatment included an IDH1 peptide vaccine. This TCR was sampled from a woman aged 40-49 years with glioma. The chain couples TRBV5-6 to TRBJ2-5; tentative D call: TRBD2 (6 bases). The CDR3 loop is CASSPGEETQYF. The CDR3 DNA is TGTGCCAGCAGCCCGGGAGAGGAGACCCAGTACTTC.